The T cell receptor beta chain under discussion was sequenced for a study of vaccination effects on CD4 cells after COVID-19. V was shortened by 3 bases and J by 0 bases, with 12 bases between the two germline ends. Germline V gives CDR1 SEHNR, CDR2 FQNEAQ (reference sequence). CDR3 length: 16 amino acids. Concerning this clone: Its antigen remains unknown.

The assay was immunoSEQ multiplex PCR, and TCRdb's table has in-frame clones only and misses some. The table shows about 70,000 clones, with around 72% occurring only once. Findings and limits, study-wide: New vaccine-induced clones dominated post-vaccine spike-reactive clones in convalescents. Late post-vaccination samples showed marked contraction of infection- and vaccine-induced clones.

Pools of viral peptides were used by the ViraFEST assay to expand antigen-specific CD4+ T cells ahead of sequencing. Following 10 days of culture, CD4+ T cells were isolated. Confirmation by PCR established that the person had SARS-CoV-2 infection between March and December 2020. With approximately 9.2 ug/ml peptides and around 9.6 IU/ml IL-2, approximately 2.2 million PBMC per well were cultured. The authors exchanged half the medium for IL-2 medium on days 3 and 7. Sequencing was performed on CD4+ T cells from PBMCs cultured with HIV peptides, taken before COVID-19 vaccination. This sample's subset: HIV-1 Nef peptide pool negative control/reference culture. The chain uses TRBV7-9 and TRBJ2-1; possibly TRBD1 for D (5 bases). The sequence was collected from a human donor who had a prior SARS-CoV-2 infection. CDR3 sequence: CASSFSGSGSYNEQFF. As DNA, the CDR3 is TGTGCCAGCAGCTTCTCAGGGTCCGGCTCCTACAATGAGCAGTTCTTC.